This TCR beta chain was sequenced for a study of blood T cell repertoires in COVID-19. Across the study: Spain, Italy and the United States supplied samples that represented acute and convalescent COVID-19.

Participants were placed into cohorts based on the clinical history they reported. What the recovered Cohort 3 donors had was two negative PCRs, clearance, or symptom resolution. Original handling: Estimated nucleated cell counts came from reference gene primer amplification. Generated by immunoSEQ multiplex PCR, the TCRdb table keeps only in-frame clones and is missing some. V and J calls and clone size are given by that table; D and trimming were obtained from the DNA. The repertoire consists of about 380,000 clones, with roughly 84% occurring once and the leading ten covering 2.5% to 3.5%. The sample was PBMCs or T cells enriched from blood (not recorded which). The clonotype was recovered from a woman aged 25 to 45 who had recovered from COVID-19.

CDR3 residues: CASSSDYTQETQYF. CDR3 coding DNA: TGTGCCAGCAGCTCTGACTATACTCAAGAGACCCAGTACTTC. This chain links TRBV7-9 with TRBJ2-5; a possible D gene is TRBD2 (5 bases). Trimming removed 4 bases at V and 2 bases at J, with 11 bases between. This CDR3 comprises 14 residues. Germline values: CDR1 SEHNR, CDR2 FQNEAQ (reference sequence). Complete variable domain (other parts from reference TRBV7-9 and TRBJ2-5): DTGVSQNPRHKITKRGQNVTFRCDPISEHNRLYWYRQTLGQGPEFLTYFQNEAQLEKSRLLSDRFSAERPKGSFSTLEIQRTEQGDSAMYLCASSSDYTQETQYFGPGTRLLVL.